This TCR beta chain was identified during a study of post-analysis software for immune sequencing data. Points from the study as a whole: TRBV5-6, TRBV5-1 and TRBV20-1 were among four or five TRBV segments more frequent in patients than controls. F-measure co-clustering was strong for batch-matched samples. In multiple sclerosis, normalized Chao1 diversity was significantly below that of controls.

The authors incorporated unique molecular identifiers into the TCR beta cDNA libraries. Using its own MiXCR run on the PCR reads, TCRdb lists one record per CDR3 protein. The sample lists about 380,000 distinct CDR3 sequences, around 37% occurring once. Germline CDR1 ENHRY, CDR2 SYGVKD. The CDR3 is 14 residues long. With V trimmed by 8 bases and J by 8 bases, 12 bases remained unmatched. This clonotype has ten or more counts. What it binds is unknown. The gene calls are TRBV10-3 and TRBJ1-2, with 9 bases lining up with TRBD1. The clonotype was recovered from a girl aged 5 to 17 with multiple sclerosis. The sequenced sample was blood. This chain's CDR3 is CAIDPTGGAGGYTF. CDR3 nucleotides: TGTGCCATCGACCCAACAGGGGGCGCCGGCGGCTACACCTTC.